This TCR beta chain originates from a study of Graves' ophthalmopathy and Graves' hyperthyroidism. At least ten counts were recorded for this clonotype. The antigen is undetermined. Regarding the study as a whole: Forecasting of ophthalmopathy progression by the model achieved about 69% sensitivity and more than 72% specificity.

The CDR3 runs to 15 residues. V was clipped by 2 bases and J by 1 base; unmatched bases: 6. Germline values: CDR1 DFQATT, CDR2 SNEGSKA (reference sequence). Amplification targeted the TCR beta CDR3 regions, with RNA transcripts as the source material. Second-round multiplex PCR followed a first-round RT-PCR using HTBI primers. TCRdb reprocessed the multiplex PCR reads via MiXCR and lists one record per CDR3 protein. The sample lists some 370,000 distinct CDR3 sequences, 17% seen once, with roughly 2.3% in the top ten. The genes are TRBV20-1 and TRBJ1-1; 8 bases line up with TRBD1. The clonotype comes from an adult woman with stable Graves' hyperthyroidism. The material sequenced was peripheral blood. The CDR3 region has the DNA TGCAGTGCTAGAACGAAAGGGACAGGGAACACTGAAGCTTTCTTT. Protein sequence: CSARTKGTGNTEAFF.